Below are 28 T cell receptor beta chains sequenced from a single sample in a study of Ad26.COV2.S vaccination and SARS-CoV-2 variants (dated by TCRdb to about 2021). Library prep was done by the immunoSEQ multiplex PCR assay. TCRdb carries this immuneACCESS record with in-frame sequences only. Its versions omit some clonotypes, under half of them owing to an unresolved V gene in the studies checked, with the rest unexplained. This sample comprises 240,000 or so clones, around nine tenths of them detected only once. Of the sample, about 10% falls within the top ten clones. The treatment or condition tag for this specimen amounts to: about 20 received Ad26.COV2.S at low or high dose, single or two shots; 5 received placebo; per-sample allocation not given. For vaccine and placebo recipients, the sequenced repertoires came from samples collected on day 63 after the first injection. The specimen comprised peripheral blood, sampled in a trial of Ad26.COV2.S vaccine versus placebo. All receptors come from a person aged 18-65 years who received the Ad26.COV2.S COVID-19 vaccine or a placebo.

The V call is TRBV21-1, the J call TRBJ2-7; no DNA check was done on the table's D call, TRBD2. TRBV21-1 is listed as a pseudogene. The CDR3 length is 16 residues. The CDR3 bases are TGTGCCAGCAGCCCCCGACTCCCGTCCCCCTCCTACGAGCAGTACTTC. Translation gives CASSPRLPSPSYEQYF.

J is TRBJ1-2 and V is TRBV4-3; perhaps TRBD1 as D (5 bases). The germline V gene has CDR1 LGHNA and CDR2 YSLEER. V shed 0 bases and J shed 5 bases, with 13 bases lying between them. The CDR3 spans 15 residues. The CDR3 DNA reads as TGCGCCAGCAGCCAAGACGGACATACCCGATATGGCTACACCTTC. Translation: CASSQDGHTRYGYTF.

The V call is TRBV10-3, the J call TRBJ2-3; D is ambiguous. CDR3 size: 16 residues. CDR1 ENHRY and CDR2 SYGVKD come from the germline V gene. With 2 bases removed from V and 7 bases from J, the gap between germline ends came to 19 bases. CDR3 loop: CAISEAVTQWGNTQYF. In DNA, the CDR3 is TGTGCCATCAGTGAGGCCGTAACGCAATGGGGAAATACGCAGTATTTT.

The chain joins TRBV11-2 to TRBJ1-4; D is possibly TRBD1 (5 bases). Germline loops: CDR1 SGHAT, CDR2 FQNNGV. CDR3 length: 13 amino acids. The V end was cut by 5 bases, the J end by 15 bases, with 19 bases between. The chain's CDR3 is CASSLAQGTRVFF. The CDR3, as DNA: TGTGCCAGCAGCCTAGCCCAGGGTACGAGAGTGTTTTTT.

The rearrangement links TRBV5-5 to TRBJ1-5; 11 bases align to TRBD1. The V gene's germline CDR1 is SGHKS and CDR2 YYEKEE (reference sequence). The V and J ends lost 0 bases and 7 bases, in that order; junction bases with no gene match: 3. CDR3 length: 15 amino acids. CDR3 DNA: TGTGCCAGCAGCTTGGCCGGACAGGGGGCCCAGCCCCAGCATTTT. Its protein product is CASSLAGQGAQPQHF.

The CDR3 DNA follows: TGTGCCAGCAGCTTAGGTCCGGGACAGGCTCCTTCCCAGCATTTT. Translating gives CASSLGPGQAPSQHF. V usage is TRBV11-2 and J usage is TRBJ1-5, with 8 nucleotides matching TRBD1. The length of the CDR3 is 15 residues. Germline V gives CDR1 SGHAT, CDR2 FQNNGV. V lost 1 base to trimming and J lost 11 bases; unmatched junction nucleotides: 10.

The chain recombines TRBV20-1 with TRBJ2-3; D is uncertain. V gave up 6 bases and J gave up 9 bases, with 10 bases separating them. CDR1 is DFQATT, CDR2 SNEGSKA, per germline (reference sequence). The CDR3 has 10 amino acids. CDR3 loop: CSAADLTQYF. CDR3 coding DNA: TGCAGTGCCGCCGACTTGACGCAGTATTTT.

The CDR3 region has the DNA TGTGCCAGCAGTCCCGGACAGGGGAGCTCCTACAATGAGCAGTTCTTC. This codes for CASSPGQGSSYNEQFF. The chain recombines TRBV27 with TRBJ2-1; 9 bases are a match to TRBD1. The CDR3 consists of 16 residues. J lost 0 bases, V lost 5 bases, and 5 bases had no gene match. CDR1 and CDR2 (germline): MNHEY, SMNVEV (reference sequence).

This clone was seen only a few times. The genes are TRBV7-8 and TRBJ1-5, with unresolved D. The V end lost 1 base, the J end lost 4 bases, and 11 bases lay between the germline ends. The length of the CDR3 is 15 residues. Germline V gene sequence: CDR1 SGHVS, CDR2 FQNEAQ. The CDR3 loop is CASSLGRETNQPQHF. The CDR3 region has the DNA TGTGCCAGCAGCTTAGGTAGGGAGACGAATCAGCCCCAGCATTTT.

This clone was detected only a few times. CDR3 in amino acids: CASSPGGIPEAFF. In DNA form, the CDR3 reads TGTGCCAGCAGCCCGGGGGGTATCCCTGAAGCTTTCTTT. The gene calls are TRBV5-6 and TRBJ1-1; D may be TRBD1 (5 bases). CDR1 SGHDT and CDR2 YYEEEE come from the germline V gene. With 4 bases removed from V and 6 bases from J, the gap between germline ends came to 13 bases. There are 13 residues in the CDR3.

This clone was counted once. CDR3 nucleotides: TGTGCCAGCAGTGACGCTGGGGGGAACCTTCCCCAGCATTTT. The encoded protein is CASSDAGGNLPQHF. J is TRBJ1-5 and V is TRBV6-1, with D possibly being TRBD1 (5 bases). Looked up from germline, CDR1 is MNHNS and CDR2 is SASEGT. V lost 3 bases and J 10 bases, leaving 16 bases between the germline ends. This CDR3 has 14 residues.

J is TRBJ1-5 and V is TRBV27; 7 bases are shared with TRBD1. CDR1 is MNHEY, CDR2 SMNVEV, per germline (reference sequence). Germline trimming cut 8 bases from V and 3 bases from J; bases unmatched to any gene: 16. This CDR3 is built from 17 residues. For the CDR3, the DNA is TGTGCCAGCCGCCTGGGGGGGCCAGGGACAGTCAATCAGCCCCAGCATTTT. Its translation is CASRLGGPGTVNQPQHF.

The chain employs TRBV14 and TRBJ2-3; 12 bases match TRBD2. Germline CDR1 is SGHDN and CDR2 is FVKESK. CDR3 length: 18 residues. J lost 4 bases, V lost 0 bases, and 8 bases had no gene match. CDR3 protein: CASSQDSTSGRGPDTQYF. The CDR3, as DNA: TGTGCCAGCAGCCAAGATTCGACTAGCGGGAGAGGCCCAGATACGCAGTATTTT.

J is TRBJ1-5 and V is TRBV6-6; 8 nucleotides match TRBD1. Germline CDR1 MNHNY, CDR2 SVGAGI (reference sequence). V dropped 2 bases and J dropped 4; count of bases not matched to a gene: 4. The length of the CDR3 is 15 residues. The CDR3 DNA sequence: TGTGCCAGCAGTTACCCAGGACAGGGTAATCAGCCCCAGCATTTT. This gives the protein CASSYPGQGNQPQHF.

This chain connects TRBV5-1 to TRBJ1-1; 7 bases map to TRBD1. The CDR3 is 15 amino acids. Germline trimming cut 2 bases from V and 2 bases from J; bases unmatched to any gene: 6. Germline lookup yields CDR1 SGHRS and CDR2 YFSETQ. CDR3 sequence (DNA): TGCGCCAGCAGCTTCTCCGGGACAGCAAACACTGAAGCTTTCTTT. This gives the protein CASSFSGTANTEAFF.

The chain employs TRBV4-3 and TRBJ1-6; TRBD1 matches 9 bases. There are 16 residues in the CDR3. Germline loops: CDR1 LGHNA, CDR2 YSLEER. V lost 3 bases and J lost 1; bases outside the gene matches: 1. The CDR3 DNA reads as TGCGCCAGCAGCCAGGACAGGGGATCCTATAATTCACCCCTCCACTTT. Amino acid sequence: CASSQDRGSYNSPLHF.

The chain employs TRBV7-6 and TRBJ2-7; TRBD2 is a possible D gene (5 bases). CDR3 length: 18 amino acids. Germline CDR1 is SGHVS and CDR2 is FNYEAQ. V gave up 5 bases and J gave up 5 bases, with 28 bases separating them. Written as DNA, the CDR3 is TGTGCCAGCAGCCCCTCCCCTCCCGGCCGTGGAGGTCTCAACGAGCAGTACTTC. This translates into CASSPSPPGRGGLNEQYF.

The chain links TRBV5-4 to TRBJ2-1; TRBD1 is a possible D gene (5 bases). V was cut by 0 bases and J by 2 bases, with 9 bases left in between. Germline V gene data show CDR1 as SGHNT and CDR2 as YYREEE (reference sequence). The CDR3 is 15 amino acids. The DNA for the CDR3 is TGTGCCAGCAGCTTGGCCGGCAGGGCCTACAATGAGCAGTTCTTC. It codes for CASSLAGRAYNEQFF.

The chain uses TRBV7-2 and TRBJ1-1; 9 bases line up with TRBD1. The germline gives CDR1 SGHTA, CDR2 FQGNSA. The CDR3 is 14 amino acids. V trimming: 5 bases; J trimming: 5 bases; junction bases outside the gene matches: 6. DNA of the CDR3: TGTGCCAGCAGCGTCGACAGGGGGAGGACTGAAGCTTTCTTT. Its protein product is CASSVDRGRTEAFF.

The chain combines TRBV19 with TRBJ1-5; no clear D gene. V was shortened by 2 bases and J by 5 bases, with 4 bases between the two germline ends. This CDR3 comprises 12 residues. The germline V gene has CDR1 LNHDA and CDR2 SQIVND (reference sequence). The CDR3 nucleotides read TGTGCCAGTAGTATAAGCGATCAGCCCCAGCATTTT. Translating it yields CASSISDQPQHF.

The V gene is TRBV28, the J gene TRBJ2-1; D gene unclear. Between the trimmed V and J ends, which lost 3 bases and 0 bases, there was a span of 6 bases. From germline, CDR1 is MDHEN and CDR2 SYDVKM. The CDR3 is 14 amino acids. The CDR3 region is CASSLSLSYNEQFF. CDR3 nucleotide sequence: TGTGCCAGCAGTTTGTCGCTCTCCTACAATGAGCAGTTCTTC.

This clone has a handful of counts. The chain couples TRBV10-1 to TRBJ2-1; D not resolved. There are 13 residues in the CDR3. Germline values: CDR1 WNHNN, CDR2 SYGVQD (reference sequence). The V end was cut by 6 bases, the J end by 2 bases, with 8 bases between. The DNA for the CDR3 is TGCGCCAGCAGCCCAGATCCCTACAATGAGCAGTTCTTC. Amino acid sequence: CASSPDPYNEQFF.

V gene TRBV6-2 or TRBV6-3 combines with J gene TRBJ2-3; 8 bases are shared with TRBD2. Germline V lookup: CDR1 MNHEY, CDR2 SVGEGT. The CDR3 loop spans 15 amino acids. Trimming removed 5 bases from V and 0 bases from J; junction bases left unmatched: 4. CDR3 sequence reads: CASSLAGGSTDTQYF. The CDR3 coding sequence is TGTGCCAGCAGTCTTGCGGGGGGCAGCACAGATACGCAGTATTTT.

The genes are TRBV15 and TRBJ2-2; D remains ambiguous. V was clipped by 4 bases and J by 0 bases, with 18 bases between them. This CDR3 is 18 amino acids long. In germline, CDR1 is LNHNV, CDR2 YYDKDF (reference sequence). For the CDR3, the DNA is TGTGCCACCAGCACCCCGGTGGGCACGGAATCGAACACCGGGGAGCTGTTTTTT. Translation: CATSTPVGTESNTGELFF.

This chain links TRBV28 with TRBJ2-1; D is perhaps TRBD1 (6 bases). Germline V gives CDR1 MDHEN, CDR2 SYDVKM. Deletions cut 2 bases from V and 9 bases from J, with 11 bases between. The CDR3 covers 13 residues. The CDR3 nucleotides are TGTGCCAGCAGTTTAGAGCAGGGGCTTGAGCAGTTCTTC. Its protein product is CASSLEQGLEQFF.

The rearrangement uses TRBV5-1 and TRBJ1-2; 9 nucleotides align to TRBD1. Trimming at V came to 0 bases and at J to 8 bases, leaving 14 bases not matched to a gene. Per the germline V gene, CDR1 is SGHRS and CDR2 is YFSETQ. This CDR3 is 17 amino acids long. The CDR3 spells CASSLATLNRGRGGYTF. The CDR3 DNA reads TGCGCCAGCAGCTTGGCAACCCTTAACAGGGGGCGCGGAGGCTACACCTTC.

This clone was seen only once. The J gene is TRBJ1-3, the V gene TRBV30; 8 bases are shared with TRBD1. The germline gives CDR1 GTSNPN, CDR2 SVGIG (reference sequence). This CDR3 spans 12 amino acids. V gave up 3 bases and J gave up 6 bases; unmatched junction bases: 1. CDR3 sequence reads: CAWRQGANTIYF. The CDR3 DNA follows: TGTGCCTGGAGGCAGGGGGCAAACACCATATATTTT.

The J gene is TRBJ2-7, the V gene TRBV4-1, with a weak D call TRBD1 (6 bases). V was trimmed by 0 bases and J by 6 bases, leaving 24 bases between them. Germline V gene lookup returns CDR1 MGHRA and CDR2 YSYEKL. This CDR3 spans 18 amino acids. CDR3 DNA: TGCGCCAGCAGCCAAGAACGGATGACAGGCCAAGGGGCTCCCGAGCAGTACTTC. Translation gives CASSQERMTGQGAPEQYF.